Listed here are 19 T cell receptor beta chains from one sample, sequenced in a study of spatial heterogeneity in lung cancer. Study outcomes and limitations: Tumor mutation counts were tracked by expanded intratumoral alpha and beta TCR counts.

A single record per CDR3 protein comes from TCRdb applying MiXCR to the 5' RACE reads. The sample lists fewer than 15,000 distinct CDR3 sequences; approximately 5.4% were seen once. The antigens for these receptors are not known. Time point defined: sample taken at primary tumor resection. This material consisted of lung tumor tissue, taken at surgery. These receptors were obtained from a female donor with early-stage non-small cell lung cancer.

In this sample, this clonotype turned up many times. The rearrangement links TRBV28 to TRBJ2-7; D perhaps matches TRBD2 (6 bases). CDR1 and CDR2 (germline): MDHEN, SYDVKM. The CDR3 totals 14 residues. V was shortened by 8 bases and J by 7 bases, with 21 bases between the two germline ends. The CDR3 loop is CASRRTGGGGEQYF. CDR3 coding DNA: TGTGCCAGCCGACGGACTGGGGGTGGAGGGGAGCAGTACTTC.

This clonotype was recorded at least ten times. CDR3 DNA sequence: TGTGCCGCCACTAGCGGGGAGGTTTTAAAGACCCAGTACTTC. The encoded protein is CAATSGEVLKTQYF. The rearrangement uses TRBV30 and TRBJ2-5; the match to TRBD2 covers 10 bases. V was clipped by 8 bases and J by 6 bases; unmatched bases: 12. The CDR3 runs 14 residues. CDR1 is GTSNPN and CDR2 is SVGIG in the germline V gene (reference sequence).

This clonotype has at least ten counts. The gene calls are TRBV20-1 and TRBJ1-2, with unresolved D. The CDR3 loop spans 12 amino acids. Deletions cut 3 bases from V and 8 bases from J, with 13 bases between. Germline V gene sequence: CDR1 DFQATT, CDR2 SNEGSKA (reference sequence). CDR3 DNA: TGCAGTGCTAGTGGGGAGTTGTTGGGCTACACCTTC. Residues: CSASGELLGYTF.

The chain is built from TRBV4-2 and TRBJ2-7; no firm D call. V lost 1 base, J lost 0 bases, and 10 bases lay in between. The CDR3 has 15 residues. The V gene's germline CDR1 is LGHNA and CDR2 YNFKEQ. The CDR3, as DNA: TGTGCCAGCAGCCAAGGAAGGCTAAACTCCTACGAGCAGTACTTC. Its protein is CASSQGRLNSYEQYF.

This clonotype came up many times. This sequence joins TRBV3-1 and TRBJ1-5; D is possibly TRBD1 (5 bases). Deletions cut 0 bases from V and 7 bases from J, with 7 bases between. Looked up from germline, CDR1 is LGHDT and CDR2 is YNNKEL (reference sequence). This CDR3 has 13 residues. For the CDR3, the DNA is TGTGCCAGCAGCCAAGATCGGGGGCAGCCCCAGCATTTT. Protein: CASSQDRGQPQHF.

This clonotype is deemed medium-sized. The chain carries TRBV7-9 and TRBJ2-3; TRBD1 agrees at 7 bases. The germline CDR1 and CDR2 sequences are SEHNR and FQNEAQ (reference sequence). The ends lost 5 bases at V and 3 bases at J; junction bases unmatched: 8. The CDR3 consists of 15 residues. The CDR3 sequence: CASSVAGGGTDTQYF. The CDR3 region has the DNA TGTGCCAGCAGCGTTGCAGGGGGTGGGACAGATACGCAGTATTTT.

In this sample, this clonotype turned up many times. The chain is built from TRBV7-9 and TRBJ2-1; D is perhaps TRBD1 or TRBD2 (5 bases each). The CDR3 runs to 14 residues. Trimming cost V 5 bases and J 10 bases, with 18 bases left between them. Germline CDR1 reads SEHNR; CDR2 reads FQNEAQ (reference sequence). CDR3 nucleotide sequence: TGTGCCAGCAGCAAAGCCGGGGTACGGGGCGAGCAGTTCTTC. Its translation: CASSKAGVRGEQFF.

The DNA of the CDR3 is TGTGCCAGCAGCCGGATTCCATCTGGGGCCAACGTCCTGACTTTC. Its protein is CASSRIPSGANVLTF. This chain links TRBV28 with TRBJ2-6; D uncertain. The CDR3 has 15 residues. In germline, CDR1 is MDHEN, CDR2 SYDVKM. V shed 6 bases and J shed 1 base, with 10 bases lying between them. The full variable domain, rest sourced from reference TRBV28 and TRBJ2-6, is DVKVTQSSRYLVKRTGEKVFLECVQDMDHENMFWYRQDPGLGLRLIYFSYDVKMKEKGDIPEGYSVSREKKERFSLILESASTNQTSMYLCASSRIPSGANVLTFGAGSRLTVL.

The sample holds many counts of this clonotype. The chain combines TRBV10-3 with TRBJ1-6, with D unresolved. Between the trimmed V and J ends, which lost 4 bases and 7 bases, there was a span of 11 bases. CDR3 size: 14 residues. Germline CDR1 ENHRY, CDR2 SYGVKD. The CDR3 DNA sequence: TGTGCCATCAGTGGCCCCTCCCCAAATTCACCCCTCCACTTT. Protein sequence: CAISGPSPNSPLHF.

In this sample, this clonotype turned up many times. The genes are TRBV18 and TRBJ2-1; D assignment may be TRBD1 or TRBD2 (5 bases each). The CDR3 runs to 15 residues. The germline gives CDR1 KGHSH, CDR2 LQKENI. V dropped 5 bases and J dropped 0 bases, with 11 bases sitting between them. CDR3 bases: TGTGCCAGCTCAGAGGGGTGGTACTCCTACAATGAGCAGTTCTTC. Translation: CASSEGWYSYNEQFF.

This clonotype was seen many times. The chain has TRBV6-5 and TRBJ2-2; D is possibly TRBD1 (7 bases). Germline values: CDR1 MNHEY, CDR2 SVGAGI. The V and J ends lost 2 bases and 4 bases respectively, with 11 bases between them. This CDR3 contains 15 residues. CDR3 nucleotide sequence: TGTGCCAGCAGTTACAGGAGGGGGCGCACCGGGGAGCTGTTTTTT. Its protein product is CASSYRRGRTGELFF.

This clonotype was counted many times. The chain is built from TRBV6-2 or TRBV6-3 and TRBJ2-1; D is perhaps TRBD2 (7 bases). Germline assignment: CDR1 MNHEY and CDR2 SVGEGT. The CDR3 is made up of 15 amino acids. Trimming removed 3 bases at V and 10 bases at J, with 19 bases between. In DNA form, the CDR3 reads TGTGCCAGCAGTTATCGGGGCGGGGGCAGTAGGGAGCAGTTCTTC. As protein: CASSYRGGGSREQFF.

This clonotype occurred a few times. Relative to the germline gene, one junction end is altered; a read error may explain this. V usage is TRBV7-7 and J usage is TRBJ2-5, with D tentatively TRBD2 (5 bases). CDR3 length equals 15 residues. Germline V CDR1 and CDR2: SSHAT, FNYEAQ (reference sequence). CDR3 residues: CASSGPRGSQETQYF. As DNA, the CDR3 is TGTGCTAGCAGCGGCCCCCGAGGCAGTCAAGAGACCCAGTACTTC. The entire variable domain, with the rest obtained from reference TRBV7-7 and TRBJ2-5, is as follows: GAGVSQSPRYKVTKRGQDVTLRCDPISSHATLYWYQQALGQGPEFLTYFNYEAQPDKSGLPSDRFSAERPEGSISTLTIQRTEQRDSAMYRCASSGPRGSQETQYFGPGTRLLVL.

This clonotype has a count of ten or more. The chain combines TRBV29-1 with TRBJ2-1; possibly TRBD1 for D (6 bases). The CDR3 covers 10 residues. The germline CDR1 and CDR2 sequences are SQVTM and ANQGSEA. Between the trimmed V and J ends, which lost 4 bases and 9 bases, there was a span of 7 bases. CDR3 in amino acids: CSVGDIEQFF. CDR3 nucleotides: TGCAGCGTTGGGGACATTGAGCAGTTCTTC.

This clonotype was seen more than once but under ten times. The V gene is TRBV29-1, the J gene TRBJ2-5, with D maybe TRBD1 (6 bases). The CDR3 is 12 residues long. The germline gives CDR1 SQVTM, CDR2 ANQGSEA. Trimming removed 1 base at V and 4 bases at J, with 7 bases between. The CDR3 sequence is CSVEGRGETQYF. CDR3 nucleotides: TGCAGCGTTGAAGGCAGGGGAGAGACCCAGTACTTC.

This clonotype was observed at least ten times. CDR3 sequence reads: CASSLGAGGETQYF. The CDR3 nucleotides read TGTGCCAGCAGCTTGGGTGCTGGGGGGGAGACCCAGTACTTC. The rearrangement joins TRBV11-2 to TRBJ2-5, with a weak D call TRBD2 (6 bases). Germline V gives CDR1 SGHAT, CDR2 FQNNGV. The CDR3 has 14 residues. V was clipped by 3 bases and J by 5 bases, with 13 bases between them. Using reference TRBV11-2 and TRBJ2-5 for the parts outside the CDR3, the full variable domain is EAGVAQSPRYKIIEKRQSVAFWCNPISGHATLYWYQQILGQGPKLLIQFQNNGVVDDSQLPKDRFSAERLKGVDSTLKIQPAKLEDSAVYLCASSLGAGGETQYFGPGTRLLVL.

This clonotype was seen at least ten times. The chain couples TRBV7-2 to TRBJ1-2; D might be TRBD1 (5 bases). V shed 5 bases and J shed 4 bases, with 11 bases lying between them. Per germline, CDR1 SGHTA and CDR2 FQGNSA. The CDR3 has 13 residues. DNA for the CDR3: TGTGCCAGCAGCCAGTCAGGGAGCTATGGCTACACCTTC. Its protein is CASSQSGSYGYTF.

This clonotype has a count of ten or more. This chain uses TRBV12-3 or TRBV12-4 with TRBJ2-1, with TRBD2 as a possible D gene (6 bases). This CDR3 is 14 amino acids long. V was clipped by 5 bases and J by 7 bases, with 15 bases between them. The CDR3 DNA reads TGTGCCAGCAGTAACCGGGACTTAACTAATGAGCAGTTCTTC. Protein: CASSNRDLTNEQFF.

This clonotype was seen many times. The rearrangement uses TRBV15 and TRBJ1-2; D uncertain. This CDR3 has 12 residues. The germline V and J ends were trimmed by 5 bases and 4 bases, with 8 bases remaining between them. Germline CDR1 is LNHNV and CDR2 is YYDKDF (reference sequence). CDR3 region: CATSALSYGYTF. The DNA of the CDR3 is TGTGCCACCAGCGCCCTGAGCTATGGCTACACCTTC.